A selection of T cell receptor beta chains follows, all from one sample in a study of shared clonotypes between healthy human individuals. Sequenced by immunoSEQ multiplex PCR; TCRdb stores in-frame clones only, minus some. In the table there are some 980,000 clones, around 80% of which are singletons. The specimen sequenced was memory CD4+ T cells sorted from blood. Receptors were obtained from a man younger than 35 in good health. Both conserved end residues are part of each CDR3. The order of the fields is V gene, D gene, clone size, J gene, CDR3 protein, CDR3 DNA. The D gene is left open where the match is weak. Rows may omit the clone size; those that give it use once, few, many or a size class.

v_gene: TRBV6-4
d_gene: NA
abundance: NA
j_gene: TRBJ2-3
CDR3aa: CASSDQRGDTQYF
CDR3nt: TGTGCCAGCAGTGACCAAAGGGGTGATACGCAGTATTTT

v_gene: TRBV29-1
d_gene: TRBD1
abundance: NA
j_gene: TRBJ1-1
CDR3aa: CSVEGGQGSLLNTEAFF
CDR3nt: TGCAGCGTTGAAGGCGGACAGGGATCTCTTCTGAACACTGAAGCTTTCTTT

v_gene: TRBV28
d_gene: NA
abundance: NA
j_gene: TRBJ2-7
CDR3aa: CASSLPQGYEQYF
CDR3nt: TGTGCCAGCAGTTTACCTCAGGGTTACGAGCAGTACTTC

v_gene: TRBV7-2
d_gene: NA
abundance: NA
j_gene: TRBJ1-1
CDR3aa: CASSWQQENTEAFF
CDR3nt: TGTGCCAGCAGCTGGCAACAGGAGAACACTGAAGCTTTCTTT

v_gene: TRBV10-3
d_gene: NA
abundance: NA
j_gene: TRBJ2-7
CDR3aa: CAISESTGPYEQYF
CDR3nt: TGTGCCATCAGTGAGTCGACGGGGCCCTACGAGCAGTACTTC

v_gene: TRBV10-2
d_gene: TRBD2
abundance: once
j_gene: TRBJ2-7
CDR3aa: CASSESGGRVDEQYF
CDR3nt: TGCGCCAGCAGTGAATCCGGGGGGAGGGTAGACGAGCAGTACTTC

v_gene: TRBV4-1
d_gene: TRBD2
abundance: few
j_gene: TRBJ2-3
CDR3aa: CATRRGGEDTQYF
CDR3nt: TGCGCCACCCGCCGGGGGGGCGAAGATACGCAGTATTTT

v_gene: TRBV7-8
d_gene: NA
abundance: NA
j_gene: TRBJ1-6
CDR3aa: CASSLGSSYNSPLHF
CDR3nt: TGTGCCAGCAGCTTAGGAAGCTCCTATAATTCACCCCTCCACTTT

v_gene: TRBV30
d_gene: NA
abundance: NA
j_gene: TRBJ1-1
CDR3aa: CAWSVTGGAFF
CDR3nt: TGTGCCTGGAGTGTTACCGGGGGGGCTTTCTTT

v_gene: TRBV6-6
d_gene: TRBD1
abundance: NA
j_gene: TRBJ2-7
CDR3aa: CASSYSTRTGVDEQYF
CDR3nt: TGTGCCAGCAGTTACTCGACGCGAACAGGGGTAGACGAGCAGTACTTC

v_gene: TRBV6-1
d_gene: TRBD1
abundance: NA
j_gene: TRBJ1-5
CDR3aa: CAINRGSNQPQHF
CDR3nt: TGTGCCATCAACAGGGGGAGCAATCAGCCCCAGCATTTT

v_gene: TRBV7-9
d_gene: TRBD2
abundance: NA
j_gene: TRBJ2-3
CDR3aa: CASSTMGGKTDTQYF
CDR3nt: TGTGCCAGCAGCACCATGGGGGGGAAGACAGATACGCAGTATTTT

v_gene: TRBV6-6
d_gene: TRBD1
abundance: few
j_gene: TRBJ2-5
CDR3aa: CASIRRTGGYQETQYF
CDR3nt: TGTGCCAGCATCCGGCGGACAGGGGGCTATCAAGAGACCCAGTACTTC